Each of the 15 T cell receptor beta chains below was sequenced from the same sample in a study of cytomegalovirus exposure and HLA in healthy donors. PCR amplification relied on 60 Vbeta primers (plus 13 Jbeta primers). Clones were read by immunoSEQ multiplex PCR, and TCRdb kept only the in-frame ones, dropping some. The repertoire holds under 200,000 clones, with 75% to 85% as singletons. Source material: PBMCs. The origin of the receptors is a woman younger than 30 in good health and CMV-seronegative.

This clone was observed a single time. The chain carries TRBV5-1 and TRBJ1-1; tentatively, D is TRBD1 (6 bases). Trimming cost V 6 bases and J 11 bases, with 17 bases left between them. CDR1 is SGHRS, CDR2 YFSETQ, per germline. This CDR3 has 12 amino acids. CDR3 sequence: CASTNRDSVAFF. CDR3 nucleotides: TGCGCCAGCACAAACAGGGATAGTGTGGCTTTCTTT. Variable domain in full (rest from reference TRBV5-1 and TRBJ1-1): KAGVTQTPRYLIKTRGQQVTLSCSPISGHRSVSWYQQTPGQGLQFLFEYFSETQRNKGNFPGRFSGRQFSNSRSEMNVSTLELGDSALYLCASTNRDSVAFFGQGTRLTVV.

V and J are TRBV28 and TRBJ2-7; no clear D. The V end lost 5 bases, the J end lost 3 bases, and 26 bases lay between the germline ends. Per the germline V gene, CDR1 is MDHEN and CDR2 is SYDVKM. The CDR3 has 18 amino acids. CDR3 in amino acids: CASSPRSQANSKIYEQYF. The CDR3 nucleotides are TGTGCCAGCAGTCCCCGAAGTCAGGCCAACTCGAAAATCTACGAGCAGTACTTC.

V is TRBV11-2 and J is TRBJ2-3; 13 bases align to TRBD2. J gave up 3 bases and V 3 bases, and 6 bases lay outside the gene matches. The germline V gene has CDR1 SGHAT and CDR2 FQNNGV. The CDR3 runs 17 residues. The CDR3 DNA is TGTGCCAGCAGCTTTGGACTAGCGGGAGACTATACAGATACGCAGTATTTT. Translation: CASSFGLAGDYTDTQYF.

The chain recombines TRBV6-5 with TRBJ2-7; tentative D call: TRBD1 (5 bases). The CDR3 totals 15 residues. Germline CDR1 MNHEY, CDR2 SVGAGI. V was clipped by 6 bases and J by 5 bases, with 20 bases between them. CDR3 coding DNA: TGTGCCAGCAGGGAACCGTGGGGCTATACCCACGAGCAGTACTTC. This codes for CASREPWGYTHEQYF.

This clone was picked up a small number of times. The chain couples TRBV5-1 to TRBJ1-4, with TRBD1 as a possible D gene (6 bases). The CDR3 extends over 16 amino acids. The V gene's germline CDR1 is SGHRS and CDR2 YFSETQ. Trimming left V 4 bases short and J 0 bases short, with 13 bases between. CDR3 DNA sequence: TGCGCCAGCAGCCCGGGACACCTGACAACTAATGAAAAACTGTTTTTT. This sequence encodes CASSPGHLTTNEKLFF.

The J gene is TRBJ1-2, the V gene TRBV2, with 9 bases matching TRBD1. V trimming: 5 bases; J trimming: 6 bases; junction bases outside the gene matches: 7. The CDR3 has 14 residues. Germline V CDR1 and CDR2: SNHLY, FYNNEI. DNA for the CDR3: TGTGCCAGCAGTCCCATCACAGGGGGCGATGGCTACACCTTC. Encoded protein: CASSPITGGDGYTF.

V is TRBV4-2 and J is TRBJ1-4; D gene ambiguous. Trimming took off 4 bases at V and 7 bases at J, with 13 bases between the two ends. The CDR3 length is 14 residues. Germline V gene lookup returns CDR1 LGHNA and CDR2 YNFKEQ. The CDR3 loop is CASSPAGDGEKLFF. The CDR3 DNA reads as TGTGCCAGCAGCCCTGCGGGAGATGGTGAAAAACTGTTTTTT.

The rearrangement uses TRBV6-6 and TRBJ2-2, with 9 nucleotides matching TRBD2. Germline assignment: CDR1 MNHNY and CDR2 SVGAGI (reference sequence). The length of the CDR3 is 14 residues. J was trimmed by 1 base and V by 6 bases; bases with no gene match: 0. The CDR3 sequence is CASRTSGNTGELFF. As DNA, the CDR3 is TGTGCCAGCAGGACTAGCGGGAACACCGGGGAGCTGTTTTTT.

The chain recombines TRBV5-1 with TRBJ2-1, with TRBD2 matching 7 bases. This CDR3 region has 17 residues. CDR1 is SGHRS and CDR2 is YFSETQ in the germline V gene. J gave up 10 bases and V 0 bases, and 16 bases lay outside the gene matches. The CDR3 coding sequence is TGCGCCAGCAGCTTGGCCGGGGGGACTTCCAGACCGGGGGAGCAGTTCTTC. Amino acids: CASSLAGGTSRPGEQFF.

The genes are TRBV28 and TRBJ2-7; 7 nucleotides agree with TRBD1. This CDR3 contains 15 residues. The junction had 4 bases not matched to a gene; V was cut back by 2 bases and J by 0 bases. Germline-derived CDR1 and CDR2 are MDHEN and SYDVKM. The CDR3 protein is CASSLGSGGSYEQYF. The CDR3 DNA follows: TGTGCCAGCAGTTTAGGCTCAGGGGGCTCCTACGAGCAGTACTTC.

The J gene is TRBJ2-3, the V gene TRBV9; 13 bases align to TRBD2. This CDR3 has 17 amino acids. Germline loops: CDR1 SGDLS, CDR2 YYNGEE. The V and J ends lost 3 bases and 4 bases, in that order; junction bases with no gene match: 8. CDR3 amino acids: CASSDQTSGGHPDTQYF. The CDR3 DNA reads TGTGCCAGCAGCGACCAGACTAGCGGGGGGCATCCAGATACGCAGTATTTT.

The CDR3 reads CASSLREAPPYTGELFF. The CDR3 DNA sequence: TGTGCCAGCAGCTTGCGGGAGGCTCCTCCATACACCGGGGAGCTGTTTTTT. This chain joins TRBV11-2 and TRBJ2-2, with 8 bases matching TRBD2. The CDR3 extends over 17 amino acids. V shed 3 bases, J shed 3 bases, and the junction held 9 bases outside the gene matches. Germline V gives CDR1 SGHAT, CDR2 FQNNGV.

The chain links TRBV7-8 to TRBJ1-6; no clear D. V was clipped by 5 bases and J by 4 bases, with 6 bases between them. In germline, CDR1 is SGHVS, CDR2 FQNEAQ. The CDR3 totals 13 residues. The CDR3 loop reads CASSTLYNSPLHF. CDR3 nucleotides: TGTGCCAGCAGCACACTATATAATTCACCCCTCCACTTT.

This clone was observed once. This rearrangement joins TRBV15 to TRBJ2-7; D is unclear. Trimming stripped 0 bases from V and 3 bases from J, with 15 bases between. CDR3 length: 16 amino acids. The germline gives CDR1 LNHNV, CDR2 YYDKDF (reference sequence). Here the CDR3 reads CATSRDFAGFSYEQYF. The CDR3 bases are TGTGCCACCAGCAGAGATTTCGCAGGCTTTAGCTACGAGCAGTACTTC.

The V call is TRBV10-3, the J call TRBJ2-7, with 7 bases lining up with TRBD2. Trimming took 2 bases from V and 6 from J; bases not matched to a gene: 7. Germline loops: CDR1 ENHRY, CDR2 SYGVKD. The CDR3 has 14 amino acids. This CDR3 reads CAISEIAGRGEQYF. The DNA for the CDR3 is TGTGCCATCAGTGAGATAGCTGGGAGGGGCGAGCAGTACTTC.